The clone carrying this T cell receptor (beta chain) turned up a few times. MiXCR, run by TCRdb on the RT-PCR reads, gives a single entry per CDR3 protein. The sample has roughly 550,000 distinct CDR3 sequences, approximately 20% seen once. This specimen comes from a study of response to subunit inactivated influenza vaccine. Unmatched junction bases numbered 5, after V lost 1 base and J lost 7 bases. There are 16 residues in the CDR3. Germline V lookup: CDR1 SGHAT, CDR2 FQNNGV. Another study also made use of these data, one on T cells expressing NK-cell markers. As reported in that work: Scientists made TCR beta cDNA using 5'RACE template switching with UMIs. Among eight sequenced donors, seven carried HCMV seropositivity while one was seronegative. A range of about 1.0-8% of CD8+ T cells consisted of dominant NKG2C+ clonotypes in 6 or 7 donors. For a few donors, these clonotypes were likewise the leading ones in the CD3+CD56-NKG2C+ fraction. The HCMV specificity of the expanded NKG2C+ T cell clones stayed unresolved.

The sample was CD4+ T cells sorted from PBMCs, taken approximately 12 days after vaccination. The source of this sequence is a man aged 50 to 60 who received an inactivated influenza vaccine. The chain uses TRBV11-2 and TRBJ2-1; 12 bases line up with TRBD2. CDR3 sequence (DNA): TGTGCCAGCAGCTTAGCTTGGACTAGCGGGACGAATGAGCAGTTCTTC. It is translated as CASSLAWTSGTNEQFF.